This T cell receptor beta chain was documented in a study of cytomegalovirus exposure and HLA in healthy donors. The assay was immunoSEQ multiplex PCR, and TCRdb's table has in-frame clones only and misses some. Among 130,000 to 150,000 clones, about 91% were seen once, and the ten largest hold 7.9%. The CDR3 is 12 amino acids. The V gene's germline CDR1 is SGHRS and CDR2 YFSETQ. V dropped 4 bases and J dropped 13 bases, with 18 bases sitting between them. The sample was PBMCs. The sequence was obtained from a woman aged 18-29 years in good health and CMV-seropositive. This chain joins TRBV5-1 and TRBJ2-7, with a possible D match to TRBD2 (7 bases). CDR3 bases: TGCGCCAGCAGCGGGGGGGCTCAGGGCCAATACTTC. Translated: CASSGGAQGQYF.